The clone carrying this T cell receptor (beta chain) occurred a few times. The data were obtained in a study of T cells in Graves' hyperthyroidism and ophthalmopathy. Germline V gene sequence: CDR1 DFQATT, CDR2 SNEGSKA (reference sequence). The ends lost 8 bases at V and 4 bases at J; junction bases unmatched: 14. This CDR3 has 15 residues. Using RNA transcripts as the source, TCR beta CDR3 regions were amplified. RT-PCR in the first round (using the HTBI primer set) targeted the TCR CDR3. TCRdb re-called the multiplex PCR reads with MiXCR, one entry per CDR3 protein. The profile shows some 690,000 distinct CDR3 sequences, 15% to 20% of them singletons. No progression to ophthalmopathy during 18 months of follow-up defined stable disease. Subjects aged 18 to 65 presented with newly diagnosed hyperthyroidism of less than 2 months' duration. Patients having uncontrolled infection, another autoimmune disease, pregnancy or lactation were not included. Based on clinical symptoms, serum thyroxine and TRAb, thyroid ultrasound and orbital computed tomography, diagnoses were reached.

The material sequenced was blood. The V call is TRBV20-1, the J call TRBJ2-1; TRBD2 matches 7 bases. This sequence was found in a man aged 50-60 years with Graves' hyperthyroidism. This CDR3 is CSPPKVSAGYNEQFF. CDR3 nucleotides: TGCAGTCCCCCGAAGGTGTCAGCGGGATACAATGAGCAGTTCTTC.